The T cell receptor (beta chain) under discussion was sequenced for a study of early T cells in non-severe SARS-CoV-2 infection. Study at large: Investigators sequenced bulk RNA drawn from unsorted whole blood, and chains remained unpaired.

The study, taken as a whole, reports: Lookups in VDJdb leaned toward anti-spike CD8 responses and missed private and CD4 specificities.

Molecules of cDNA were individually given unique molecular identifiers that were attached to them. MiXCR, applied by TCRdb to the 5' RACE reads, yields one record per CDR3 protein. In the table there are around 82,000 distinct CDR3 sequences, 9.5% to 15% of which are singletons. CDR3 size: 14 residues. V dropped 6 bases and J dropped 2; count of bases not matched to a gene: 5. Ten or more counts support this clonotype. Its antigen is undetermined. The gene calls are TRBV12-3 or TRBV12-4 and TRBJ2-3; 7 bases match TRBD1. Specimen: whole blood. The TCR originated in an adult who was a healthcare worker with PCR-confirmed SARS-CoV-2 infection or an uninfected control (not recorded which). The CDR3 is CASRQTGYTDTQYF. The DNA of the CDR3 is TGTGCCAGCAGGCAGACAGGGTACACAGATACGCAGTATTTT.